These T cell receptor beta chains were read from a single sample in a study of beta chain features in type 1 diabetes. Method: immunoSEQ multiplex PCR; TCRdb's copy keeps in-frame clones and lacks some. The sample carries about 620,000 clones, roughly 16% recorded once. Sequencing used naive CD4+ T cells from blood. Receptors originate from a man between 18 and 35 years old in good health. The CDR3 runs from the conserved cysteine through the conserved F or W. Each record gives: CDR3 length, V gene, clone size, D gene, J gene, CDR3 DNA, CDR3 protein. The D gene is left open where the match is weak. Clone sizes are given selectively: once, few, many, or a class where the clone is expanded.

CDR3 length: 13; V gene: TRBV29-1; clone size: few; D gene: TRBD1; J gene: TRBJ1-1; CDR3 DNA: TGCAGCGTTGGGGGACAGTTGAACACTGAAGCTTTCTTT; CDR3 protein: CSVGGQLNTEAFF
CDR3 length: 13; V gene: TRBV5-1; clone size: NA; D gene: NA; J gene: TRBJ2-3; CDR3 DNA: TGCGCCAGCAGTACAGCGACCACAGATACGCAGTATTTT; CDR3 protein: CASSTATTDTQYF
CDR3 length: 12; V gene: TRBV28; clone size: few; D gene: TRBD1; J gene: TRBJ1-5; CDR3 DNA: TGTGCCAGCACCACAGGGGGTCAGCCCCAGCATTTT; CDR3 protein: CASTTGGQPQHF
CDR3 length: 15; V gene: TRBV5-8; clone size: NA; D gene: TRBD1; J gene: TRBJ1-1; CDR3 DNA: TGTGCCAGCAGCCCGGGGGGGACAGTTTACACTGAAGCTTTCTTT; CDR3 protein: CASSPGGTVYTEAFF
CDR3 length: 15; V gene: TRBV7-2; clone size: NA; D gene: TRBD1; J gene: TRBJ1-2; CDR3 DNA: TGTGCCAGCAGCTTAGCGAGGACAGGGAACTATGGCTACACCTTC; CDR3 protein: CASSLARTGNYGYTF
CDR3 length: 13; V gene: TRBV6-5; clone size: few; D gene: NA; J gene: TRBJ1-2; CDR3 DNA: TGTGCCAGCAGAAACACAGGAACCTATGGCTACACCTTC; CDR3 protein: CASRNTGTYGYTF
CDR3 length: 17; V gene: TRBV14; clone size: few; D gene: NA; J gene: TRBJ2-1; CDR3 DNA: TGTGCCAGCAGCTACGGGAGATGGGTCAGTGGATACAATGAGCAGTTCTTC; CDR3 protein: CASSYGRWVSGYNEQFF
CDR3 length: 11; V gene: TRBV20-1; clone size: NA; D gene: NA; J gene: TRBJ1-1; CDR3 DNA: TGCAGTACAATAGGTGGAGCTGAAGCTTTCTTT; CDR3 protein: CSTIGGAEAFF
CDR3 length: 14; V gene: TRBV7-2; clone size: few; D gene: NA; J gene: TRBJ1-3; CDR3 DNA: TGTGCCAGCAGCTTAACGCCCGGCGGAAACACCATATATTTT; CDR3 protein: CASSLTPGGNTIYF
CDR3 length: 14; V gene: TRBV27; clone size: NA; D gene: NA; J gene: TRBJ2-5; CDR3 DNA: TGTGCCAGCAGTTTATTTCCACAACAAGAGACCCAGTACTTC; CDR3 protein: CASSLFPQQETQYF
CDR3 length: 13; V gene: TRBV30; clone size: once; D gene: NA; J gene: TRBJ1-5; CDR3 DNA: TGTGCCTGGAGTGTCAGTAGCAATCAGCCCCAGCATTTT; CDR3 protein: CAWSVSSNQPQHF
CDR3 length: 13; V gene: TRBV5-5; clone size: few; D gene: NA; J gene: TRBJ1-5; CDR3 DNA: TGTGCCAGCAGCTTGGGGCCAGGGCAGCCCCAGCATTTT; CDR3 protein: CASSLGPGQPQHF
CDR3 length: 16; V gene: TRBV5-5; clone size: few; D gene: TRBD2; J gene: TRBJ2-1; CDR3 DNA: TGTGCCAGCAGTATTTTAGCGGGAGTTTTCGGGAATGAGCAGTTCTTC; CDR3 protein: CASSILAGVFGNEQFF
CDR3 length: 13; V gene: TRBV14; clone size: many; D gene: NA; J gene: TRBJ2-7; CDR3 DNA: TGTGCCAGCAGTCCATACAGCTCCTACGAGCAGTACTTC; CDR3 protein: CASSPYSSYEQYF
CDR3 length: 11; V gene: TRBV20-1; clone size: NA; D gene: NA; J gene: TRBJ2-5; CDR3 DNA: TGCAGTGCTAGAGGGGGGGAGACCCAGTACTTC; CDR3 protein: CSARGGETQYF
CDR3 length: 14; V gene: TRBV5-4; clone size: few; D gene: NA; J gene: TRBJ2-7; CDR3 DNA: TGTGCCAGCAGCAGCGACAGCCGCTCCTACGAGCAGTACTTC; CDR3 protein: CASSSDSRSYEQYF
CDR3 length: 17; V gene: TRBV2; clone size: NA; D gene: TRBD2; J gene: TRBJ2-1; CDR3 DNA: TGTGCCAGCAGTGCCGGGACAGGACTAGCGGGGGGCTTTTTCCAGTTCTTC; CDR3 protein: CASSAGTGLAGGFFQFF
CDR3 length: 14; V gene: TRBV27; clone size: few; D gene: NA; J gene: TRBJ1-1; CDR3 DNA: TGTGCCAGCAGGGCCGGGACCCAGGGCCCTGAAGCTTTCTTT; CDR3 protein: CASRAGTQGPEAFF
CDR3 length: 14; V gene: TRBV5-8; clone size: few; D gene: NA; J gene: TRBJ2-1; CDR3 DNA: TGTGCCAGGACCTGGGGTATCTCCTACAATGAGCAGTTCTTC; CDR3 protein: CARTWGISYNEQFF
CDR3 length: 16; V gene: TRBV4-2; clone size: NA; D gene: NA; J gene: TRBJ2-1; CDR3 DNA: TGTGCCAGCAGCCAACGGCGCGAGGGCTCCTACAATGAGCAGTTCTTC; CDR3 protein: CASSQRREGSYNEQFF
CDR3 length: 14; V gene: TRBV9; clone size: NA; D gene: NA; J gene: TRBJ2-2; CDR3 DNA: TGTGCCAGCAGCCCCCAACTAGGTATCGGGGAGCTGTTTTTT; CDR3 protein: CASSPQLGIGELFF
CDR3 length: 17; V gene: TRBV7-2; clone size: NA; D gene: TRBD2; J gene: TRBJ2-1; CDR3 DNA: TGTGCCAGCAGCTTATCCGCGACTAGCGGGAGAATGGGTAAGCAGTTCTTC; CDR3 protein: CASSLSATSGRMGKQFF
CDR3 length: 15; V gene: TRBV5-1; clone size: NA; D gene: TRBD2; J gene: TRBJ2-5; CDR3 DNA: TGCGCCAGCACCTTGGCCCTAGCGGGACAAGAGACCCAGTACTTC; CDR3 protein: CASTLALAGQETQYF
CDR3 length: 15; V gene: TRBV25-1; clone size: NA; D gene: TRBD1; J gene: TRBJ2-1; CDR3 DNA: TGTGCCAGCAGTGAATCAGGGGGCACCTACAATGAGCAGTTCTTC; CDR3 protein: CASSESGGTYNEQFF
CDR3 length: 12; V gene: TRBV18; clone size: few; D gene: NA; J gene: TRBJ2-7; CDR3 DNA: TGTGCCAGCTCACCGGAGAGGTACGAGCAGTACTTC; CDR3 protein: CASSPERYEQYF
CDR3 length: 15; V gene: TRBV10-3; clone size: NA; D gene: NA; J gene: TRBJ2-2; CDR3 DNA: TGTGCCACCTCAGCAGGGGGGCCAAACACCGGGGAGCTGTTTTTT; CDR3 protein: CATSAGGPNTGELFF
CDR3 length: 14; V gene: TRBV7-6; clone size: NA; D gene: NA; J gene: TRBJ1-2; CDR3 DNA: TGTGCCAGCAGCACTGGACGGCGAAACTATGGCTACACCTTC; CDR3 protein: CASSTGRRNYGYTF